This record looks at one T cell receptor (beta chain) sequence and its context. Focal radiation was given together with CTLA-4 blockade (ipilimumab) to patients with chemo-refractory metastatic non-small-cell lung cancer. These data come from a study of radiotherapy plus CTLA-4 blockade in lung cancer. Across the study: Among patients, roughly 17% showed objective responses, and 30% to 35% had disease control.

Method: immunoSEQ multiplex PCR; TCRdb's copy keeps in-frame clones and lacks some. The data hold 80,000 to 95,000 clones, with around 83% observed a single time. Germline assignment: CDR1 SGDLS and CDR2 YYNGEE. The V gene lost 0 bases and the J gene lost 4 bases, with 7 bases spanning the gap. This CDR3 has 14 residues. This TCR was sampled from a human donor with non-small cell lung cancer that progressed on radiotherapy plus ipilimumab. This chain links TRBV9 with TRBJ1-4, with a weak D call TRBD1 (6 bases). The input for sequencing was peripheral blood, taken from a patient treated with radiotherapy plus ipilimumab. CDR3 nucleotide sequence: TGTGCCAGCAGCGTAGGGACAGTTAATGAAAAACTGTTTTTT. Amino acid sequence: CASSVGTVNEKLFF.